This T cell receptor beta chain was sequenced in a study of blood T cell repertoires in COVID-19. Some clones are missing from TCRdb's copy, which holds only in-frame ones; the method was immunoSEQ multiplex PCR. Of about half a million clones in the sample, 80% to 90% are singletons; the top ten hold under 4%. CDR1 MDHEN and CDR2 SYDVKM come from the germline V gene. This CDR3 spans 11 amino acids. Deletions cut 6 bases from V and 4 bases from J, with 6 bases between. The rearrangement uses TRBV28 and TRBJ1-2; D call uncertain. Sequencing input: peripheral blood. This sequence was found in a human donor in a cohort sampled during active COVID-19. The DNA of the CDR3 is TGTGCCAGCAGGGAGGGCTATGGCTACACCTTC. This translates into CASREGYGYTF.